This entry is about one T cell receptor beta chain. Its antigen is currently unknown. The source of the sample is a study of CD8+CD57+ T cells in acquired aplastic anemia. The CDR3 covers 13 residues. Germline CDR1 reads SGHAT; CDR2 reads FQNNGV. V gave up 10 bases and J gave up 5 bases, with 17 bases separating them. Study-wide findings and caveats: Around 29 shared CD8+ CDR3s appeared highly expressed within patients' immunodominant clones. Patients and controls had CD8+ Simpson's diversity values that were not significantly distinct.

Using genomic DNA as the template, TCR beta VDJ and CDR3 profiling was carried out. TCRdb processed the reads anew with MiXCR; each CDR3 protein has one entry. The sample shows approximately 270,000 distinct CDR3 sequences, around 60% of them seen only once. Sequencing was performed on sorted CD4+, CD8+, or CD8+CD57+ T cells (not recorded which) from PBMCs. The clonotype comes from a human donor with severe aplastic anemia or a healthy control (not recorded which). The J gene is TRBJ2-5, the V gene TRBV11-2; D is unresolved. The CDR3 reads CATSRLPVETQYF. As DNA, the CDR3 is TGTGCCACCAGTCGTTTACCGGTGGAGACCCAGTACTTC.